This entry concerns a single TCR beta chain. This clone was counted only a few times. The antigen this receptor binds is unknown. Nothing much larger sits one base from this clone, and base qualities are not available. This specimen comes from a study of shared clonotypes between healthy human individuals (dated by TCRdb to about 2020). About the study as a whole: A few men and a couple of women, aged 18 to 49 years, made up the cohort. Each donor's leukapheresis produced roughly between roughly 0.85 and 9 billion PBMCs. To estimate repertoire size and how much clonotype sharing occurs between individuals, the study deeply sequenced the blood TCR repertoires of roughly 5 healthy adults. Different laboratories and diverse techniques were used to prepare libraries and sequence TCR repertoires, to increase sequencing depth and limit assay-specific biases. For each donor, CD4 naive and CD4 memory were each run on three plates, CD8 naive on two plates, and CD8 memory on one plate.

Study-wide findings and limitations: Sampling was limited to blood, and TCR repertoires in tissue likely differ from TCR repertoires in blood. About 5% of naive CD4, roughly 3.5% of naive CD8, approximately 2% of memory CD4, and around 0.42% of memory CD8 clonotypes were shared across a few donors. Compared with non-shared clonotypes, the clonotypes found in all four sorted-subset donors had higher generation probabilities. Naive subsets generally had larger estimated clonotype richness than memory subsets. Pairwise subsampling led to the expectation that sequencing depth would affect the degree of clonotype sharing among donors. Because the study included a small number of donors, the genetic and exposure-history diversity represented was limited. Rarefaction of sorted-subset datasets indicated incomplete sequencing despite the large sequencing depth.

CD8 naive samples consisted of CD45RO-negative cells that were positively selected for CCR7, yielding a CD45RA+CCR7+ population without TemRA cells. Healthy HIV-negative adults with no recently reported acute infections or vaccinations were included as donors. All donors were Caucasian adults living in Nashville, Tennessee, USA. Blood was collected by leukapheresis, and PBMCs were isolated by Ficoll-Histopaque density gradient centrifugation and then cryopreserved in liquid nitrogen vapor phase. Analytical flow cytometry was used to check the purity and quantity of each magnetically sorted T cell population. Each sorted fraction had its genomic DNA isolated and then quantified by UV absorbance on a Nanodrop 2000c. TCR CDR3 regions were amplified from genomic DNA by multiplex PCR using the deep immunoSEQ assay. Extracted genomic DNA from each cell subset was spread evenly across all wells of several immunoSEQ 96-well plates, with each plate serving as a replicate. Each replicate PCR for sorted subsets received around 0.2 ug genomic DNA, equal to around 32,000 T cell genomes. Purified libraries were measured with a Qubit 3.0 fluorometer, size-checked on a Bioanalyzer 2100, and measured again with the KAPA Library Quantification kit. A separate single-read 150-cycle Illumina NextSeq 550 flow cell was used to sequence each immunoSEQ 96-well plate. In the paper's pipeline: Because the immunoSEQ output included only junctional sequences and no quality scores, the filtering could not be the same as the filtering used for full-length reads. To assign V/J genes and CDR3, sequences were annotated against IMGT germline references using PyIR, a Python wrapper for IgBLAST v1.9. Reads were filtered out if the reads had weak V/J assignments (E-value above 1e-6), no CDR3, stop codons, out-of-frame junctions, or ambiguous translated residues. A V3J clonotype was defined by an identical inferred V gene, J gene, and CDR3 amino acid sequence. To compute the percentage overlap between repertoires, the number of shared unique clonotypes was divided by the size of the smaller repertoire. Repertoire richness was assessed with RTK rarefaction, the Chao1 estimator, and Recon v2.1 estimates of unobserved clonotypes. For all TCRbeta clonotypes obtained by the gDNA method from a few donors, generation probabilities were computed with OLGA. TCRdb obtained this table from immuneACCESS and retained in-frame rearrangements with V and J assigned. These tables miss some clones; where compared with another copy, unresolved V genes account for less than half of the shortfall, and the remainder is unexplained. That table is the source of V, J and clone size, and D and trimming were worked out from the DNA. Across this sample there are around 2,000,000 clones, with about 93% seen only once. The ten biggest clones cover about 1.8% of the sample.

Its CDR3 holds 12 amino acids, cysteine through phenylalanine. The sequence is cut down to CDR3 DNA, 36 bases in frame from base 1. CDR1 and CDR2 are read off the germline V gene as ENHRY and SYGVKD. For this chain, trimming is 7 bases at the V end and 8 bases at the J end, and the number of junction bases without a gene match is 5. Sequencing used naive CD8+ T cells from PBMCs. Per the publication, the cell subset or site label means: CD45RA+CCR7+. This sequence originates from a man between 18 and 35 years old in good health. Some clones in this sample may be carry-over from other donors' samples. The sequence is built from TRBV10-3 and TRBJ1-2; a stretch of 9 junction bases matches TRBD1. The sequence in DNA is TGTGCCATCAACAACAGGGGGCAGGGCTACACCTTC. Its protein reads: CAINNRGQGYTF.